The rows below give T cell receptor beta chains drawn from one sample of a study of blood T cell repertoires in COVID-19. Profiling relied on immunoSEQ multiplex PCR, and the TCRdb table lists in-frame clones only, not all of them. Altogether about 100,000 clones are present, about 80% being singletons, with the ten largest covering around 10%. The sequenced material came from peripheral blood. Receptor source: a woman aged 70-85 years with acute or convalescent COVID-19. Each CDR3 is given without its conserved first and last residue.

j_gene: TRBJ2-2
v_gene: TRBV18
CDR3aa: ASSPRQGRDTGELF

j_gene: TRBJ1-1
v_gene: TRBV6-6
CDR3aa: ASSFPENTEAF

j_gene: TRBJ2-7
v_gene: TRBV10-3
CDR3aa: AISESGQVYEQY

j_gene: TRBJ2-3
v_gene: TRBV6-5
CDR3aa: ASTQTAGARDTQY

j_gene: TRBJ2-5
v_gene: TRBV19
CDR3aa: ASSGQGAGGETQY

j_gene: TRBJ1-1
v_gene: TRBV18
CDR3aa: ASSPQRNTEAF

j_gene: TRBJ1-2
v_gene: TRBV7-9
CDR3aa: ASSSTLGTVSGYT

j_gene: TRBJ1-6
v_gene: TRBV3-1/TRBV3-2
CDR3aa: ASSPTGGGSPLH

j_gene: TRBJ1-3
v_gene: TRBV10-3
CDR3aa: AISGGEVNTIY

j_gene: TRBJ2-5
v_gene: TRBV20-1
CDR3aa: SARDLETQY

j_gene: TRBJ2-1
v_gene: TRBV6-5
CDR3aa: ATRPSGGANEQF

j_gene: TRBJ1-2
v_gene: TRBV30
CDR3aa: AWSVAGASGYT

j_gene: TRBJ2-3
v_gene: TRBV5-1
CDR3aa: ASRRSGTATDTQY

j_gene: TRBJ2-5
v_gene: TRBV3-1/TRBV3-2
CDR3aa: ASSPALRAETQY

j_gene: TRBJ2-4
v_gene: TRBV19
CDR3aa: ASSIVGGRSLAKNIQY

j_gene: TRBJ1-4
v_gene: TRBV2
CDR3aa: ASSGQGAREKLF

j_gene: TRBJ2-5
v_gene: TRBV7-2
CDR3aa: ASSLAGSQETQY

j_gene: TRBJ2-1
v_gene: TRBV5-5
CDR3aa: ASRPGGVYNEQF

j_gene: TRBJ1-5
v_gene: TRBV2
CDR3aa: ASSDGDRAQPQH

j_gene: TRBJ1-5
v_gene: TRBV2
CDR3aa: ASSSGTGVPSNQPQH

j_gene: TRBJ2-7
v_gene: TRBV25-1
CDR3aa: ASSARGGGSYEQY

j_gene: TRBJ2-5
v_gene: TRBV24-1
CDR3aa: ATSGGAWGETQY

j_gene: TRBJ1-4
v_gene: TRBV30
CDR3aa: AWKGGTNEKLF

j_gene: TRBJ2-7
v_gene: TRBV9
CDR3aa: ASGSGDLSYEQY

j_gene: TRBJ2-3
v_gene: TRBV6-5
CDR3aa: ASSSTLTGAADTQY

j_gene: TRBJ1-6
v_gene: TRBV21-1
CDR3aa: ASSKTQREDSDNSPLH

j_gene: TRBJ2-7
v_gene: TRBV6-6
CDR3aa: ASSYPEDRVEQY

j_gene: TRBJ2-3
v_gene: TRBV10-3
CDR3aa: AISESPLAGGPGTDTQY

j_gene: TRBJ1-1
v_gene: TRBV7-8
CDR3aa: ASSLSAGTINTEAF

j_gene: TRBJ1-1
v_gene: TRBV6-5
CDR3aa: ASSYSSGQGTEAF

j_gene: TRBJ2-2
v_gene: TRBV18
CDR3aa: ASSPRTGGSTGELF

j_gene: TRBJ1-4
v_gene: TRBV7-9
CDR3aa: ASSPSGQLNEKLF

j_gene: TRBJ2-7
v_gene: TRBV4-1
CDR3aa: ASSRDPGQGSYEQY

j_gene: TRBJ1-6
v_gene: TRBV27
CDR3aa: ASSWGLNSPLH

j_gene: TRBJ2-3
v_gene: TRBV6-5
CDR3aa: ASSYSGSHTDTQY

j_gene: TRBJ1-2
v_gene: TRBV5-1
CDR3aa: ASSGGTGGNYGYT

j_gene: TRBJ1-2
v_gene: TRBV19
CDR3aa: ASSHAGETSLYGYT

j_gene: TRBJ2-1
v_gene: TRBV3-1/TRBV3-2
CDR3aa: ASSQVASGVYNEQF

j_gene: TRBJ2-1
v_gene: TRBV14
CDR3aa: ASSRSGGKNEQF

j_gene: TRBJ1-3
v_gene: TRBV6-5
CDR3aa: ASSLDRSGNTIY